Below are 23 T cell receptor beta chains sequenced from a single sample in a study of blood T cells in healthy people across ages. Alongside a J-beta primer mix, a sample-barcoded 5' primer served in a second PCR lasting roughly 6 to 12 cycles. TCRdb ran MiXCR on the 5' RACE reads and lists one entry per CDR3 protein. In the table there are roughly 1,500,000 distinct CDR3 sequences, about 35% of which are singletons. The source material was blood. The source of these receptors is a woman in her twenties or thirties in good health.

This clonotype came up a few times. This CDR3 reads CASSLAGACYEQYF. The CDR3 DNA is TGTGCCAGCAGTTTGGCAGGGGCATGCTACGAGCAGTACTTC. The chain has TRBV28 and TRBJ2-7; D is perhaps TRBD1 (6 bases). The CDR3 covers 14 residues. The V gene's germline CDR1 is MDHEN and CDR2 SYDVKM. V was trimmed by 3 bases and J by 3 bases, leaving 12 bases between them.

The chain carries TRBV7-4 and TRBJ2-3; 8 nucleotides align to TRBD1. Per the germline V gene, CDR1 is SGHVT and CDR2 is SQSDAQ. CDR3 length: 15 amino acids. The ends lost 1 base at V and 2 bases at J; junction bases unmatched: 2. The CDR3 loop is CASSLEDRDTDTQYF. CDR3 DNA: TGTGCCAGCAGCTTAGAGGACAGGGACACAGATACGCAGTATTTT.

The CDR3 spells CASSPVAGGQSPYNEQYF. DNA of the CDR3: TGTGCCAGCAGTCCTGTAGCGGGGGGACAATCGCCCTACAATGAGCAGTACTTC. The chain is built from TRBV6-1 and TRBJ2-5; 10 bases align to TRBD2. The germline V gene encodes CDR1 MNHNS and CDR2 SASEGT. This CDR3 is 18 amino acids long. Losses at the gene ends were 5 bases for V and 11 bases for J; bases not matched to a gene: 23.

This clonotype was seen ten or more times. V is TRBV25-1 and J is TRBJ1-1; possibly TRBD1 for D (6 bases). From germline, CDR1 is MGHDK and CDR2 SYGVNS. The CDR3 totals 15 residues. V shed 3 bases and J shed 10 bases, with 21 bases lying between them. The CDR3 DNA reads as TGTGCCAGCAGTGATATCGGGGGGCAGGCTGCTGCAGCTTTCTTT. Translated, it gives CASSDIGGQAAAAFF.

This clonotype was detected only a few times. The CDR3: CSALTGLARLSSYNEQFF. The DNA of the CDR3 is TGCAGTGCCTTAACGGGACTAGCACGACTGAGCTCCTACAATGAGCAGTTCTTC. The gene calls are TRBV20-1 and TRBJ2-1, with 9 bases identical to TRBD2. Germline V gene lookup returns CDR1 DFQATT and CDR2 SNEGSKA (reference sequence). This CDR3 contains 18 residues. The J segment lost 0 bases and the V segment lost 6 bases, leaving 15 bases of the junction unmatched.

CDR3 nucleotides: TGTGCCAGCAGTGTTTCGGTCTTTACTAACTATGGCTACACCTTC. It codes for CASSVSVFTNYGYTF. The chain links TRBV28 to TRBJ1-2; D unresolved. V gave up 5 bases and J gave up 0 bases, with 13 bases separating them. The CDR3 is 15 residues long. Germline V gene sequence: CDR1 MDHEN, CDR2 SYDVKM.

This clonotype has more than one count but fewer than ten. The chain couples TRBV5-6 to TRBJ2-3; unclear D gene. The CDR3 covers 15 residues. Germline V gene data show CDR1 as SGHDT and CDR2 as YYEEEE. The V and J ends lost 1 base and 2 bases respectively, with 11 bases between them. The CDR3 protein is CASSLLATDTDTQYF. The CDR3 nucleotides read TGTGCCAGCAGCTTGCTGGCTACCGACACAGATACGCAGTATTTT.

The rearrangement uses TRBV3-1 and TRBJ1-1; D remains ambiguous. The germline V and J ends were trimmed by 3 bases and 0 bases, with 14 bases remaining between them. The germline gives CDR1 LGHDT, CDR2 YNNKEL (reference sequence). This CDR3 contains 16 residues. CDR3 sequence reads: CASSHLWGVMNTEAFF. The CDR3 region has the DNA TGTGCCAGCAGCCATTTGTGGGGTGTCATGAACACTGAAGCTTTCTTT.

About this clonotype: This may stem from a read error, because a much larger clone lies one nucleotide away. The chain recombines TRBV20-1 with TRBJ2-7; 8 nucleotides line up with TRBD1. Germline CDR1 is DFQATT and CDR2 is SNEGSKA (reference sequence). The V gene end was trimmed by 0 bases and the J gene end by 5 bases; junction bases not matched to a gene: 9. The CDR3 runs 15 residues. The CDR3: CSAREAGQGAHEQYF. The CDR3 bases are TGCAGTGCTAGAGAAGCGGGTCAGGGGGCTCACGAGCAGTACTTC.

The CDR3 DNA reads as TGTGCCAGCAGCTTAGACTTCGGGCGGGGGGCCAACAATGAGCAGTTCTTC. The encoded protein is CASSLDFGRGANNEQFF. V usage is TRBV7-2 and J usage is TRBJ2-1, with TRBD2 matching 8 bases. The CDR3 runs to 17 residues. The trim removed 1 base at V and 5 bases at J, leaving 10 bases unmatched. The germline CDR1 and CDR2 sequences are SGHTA and FQGNSA.

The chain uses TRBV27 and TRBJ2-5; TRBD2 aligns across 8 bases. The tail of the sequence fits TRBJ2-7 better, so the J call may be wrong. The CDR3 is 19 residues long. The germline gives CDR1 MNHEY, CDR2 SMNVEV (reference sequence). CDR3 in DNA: TGTGCCAGCAGTTCATCCGTCCGACTAACGGGAGGGTCTGACTACGAGCAGTACTTC. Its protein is CASSSSVRLTGGSDYEQYF.

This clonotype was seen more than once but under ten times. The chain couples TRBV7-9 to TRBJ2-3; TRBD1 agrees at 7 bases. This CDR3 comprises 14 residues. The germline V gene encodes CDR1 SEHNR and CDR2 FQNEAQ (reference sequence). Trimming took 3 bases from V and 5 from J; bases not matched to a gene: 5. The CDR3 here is CASSFNRGGDTQYF. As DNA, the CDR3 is TGTGCCAGCAGCTTTAACAGGGGCGGAGATACGCAGTATTTT.

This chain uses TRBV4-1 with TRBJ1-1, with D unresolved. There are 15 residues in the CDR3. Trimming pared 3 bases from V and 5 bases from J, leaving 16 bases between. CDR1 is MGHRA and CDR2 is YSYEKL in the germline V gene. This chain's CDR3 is CASSQSSVTGTEAFF. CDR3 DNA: TGCGCCAGCAGCCAGTCGTCCGTCACGGGTACTGAAGCTTTCTTT.

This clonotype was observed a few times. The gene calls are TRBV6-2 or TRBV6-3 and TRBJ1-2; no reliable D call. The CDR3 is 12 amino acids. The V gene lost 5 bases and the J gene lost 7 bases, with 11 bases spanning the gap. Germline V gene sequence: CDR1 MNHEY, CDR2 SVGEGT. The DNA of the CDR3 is TGTGCCAGCAGTCTAAAGGAGGCTGGCTACACCTTC. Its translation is CASSLKEAGYTF.

The CDR3 DNA reads TGTGCCAGCAGCTCGGGTTTCCCGGGGGTAATTGAGCAGTACTTC. This translates into CASSSGFPGVIEQYF. The rearrangement uses TRBV7-2 and TRBJ2-7, with D possibly being TRBD2 (6 bases). Trimming took 4 bases from V and 7 from J, leaving 20 bases between them. Germline CDR1 reads SGHTA; CDR2 reads FQGNSA. This CDR3 contains 15 residues.

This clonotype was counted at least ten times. CDR3 in DNA: TGTGCCAGCAGCCGTTCAGGGAACACTGAAGCTTTCTTT. Translation: CASSRSGNTEAFF. The chain couples TRBV6-6 to TRBJ1-1; no definite D call. Trimming shortened V by 6 bases and J by 1 base, and 9 bases separated the two germline ends. The CDR3 has 13 residues. Germline loops: CDR1 MNHNY, CDR2 SVGAGI (reference sequence).

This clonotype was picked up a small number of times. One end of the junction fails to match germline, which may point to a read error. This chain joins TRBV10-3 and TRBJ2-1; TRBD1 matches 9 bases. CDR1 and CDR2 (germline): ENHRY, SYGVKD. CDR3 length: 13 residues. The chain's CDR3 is CAVRQGGYNEQFF. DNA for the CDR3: TGTGCCGTCAGACAGGGGGGATACAATGAGCAGTTCTTC.

In nucleotides, the CDR3 is TGTGCCAGCAGCCAAGCAGGGAATCCAGAGACCCAGTACTTC. It specifies CASSQAGNPETQYF. The chain joins TRBV7-6 to TRBJ2-5, with TRBD1 as a possible D gene (5 bases). The germline V gene encodes CDR1 SGHVS and CDR2 FNYEAQ. This CDR3 is built from 14 residues. The germline V and J ends were trimmed by 5 bases and 4 bases, with 14 bases remaining between them.

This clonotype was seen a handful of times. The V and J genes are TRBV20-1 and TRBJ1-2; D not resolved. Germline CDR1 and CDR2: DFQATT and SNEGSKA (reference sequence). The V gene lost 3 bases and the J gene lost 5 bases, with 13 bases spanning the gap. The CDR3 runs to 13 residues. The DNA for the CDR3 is TGCAGTGCTAGCGAACACAGAGGATATGGCTACACCTTC. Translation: CSASEHRGYGYTF.

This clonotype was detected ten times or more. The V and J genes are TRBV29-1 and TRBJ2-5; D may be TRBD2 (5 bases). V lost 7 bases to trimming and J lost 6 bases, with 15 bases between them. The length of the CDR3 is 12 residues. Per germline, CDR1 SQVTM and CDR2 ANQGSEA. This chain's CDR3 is CSARSGDQTQYF. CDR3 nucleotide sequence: TGCAGCGCCCGGAGCGGAGATCAGACCCAGTACTTC. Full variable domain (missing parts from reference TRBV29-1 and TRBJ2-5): SAVISQKPSRDICQRGTSLTIQCQVDSQVTMMFWYRQQPGQSLTLIATANQGSEATYESGFVIDKFPISRPNLTFSTLTVSNMSPEDSSIYLCSARSGDQTQYFGPGTRLLVL.

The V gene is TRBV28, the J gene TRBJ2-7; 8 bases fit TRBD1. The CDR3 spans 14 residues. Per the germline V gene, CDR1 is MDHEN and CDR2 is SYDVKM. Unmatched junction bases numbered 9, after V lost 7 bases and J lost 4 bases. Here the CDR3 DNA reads TGTGCCAGCACCCGCCGGACAGGGAGTTACGAGCAGTACTTC. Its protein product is CASTRRTGSYEQYF.

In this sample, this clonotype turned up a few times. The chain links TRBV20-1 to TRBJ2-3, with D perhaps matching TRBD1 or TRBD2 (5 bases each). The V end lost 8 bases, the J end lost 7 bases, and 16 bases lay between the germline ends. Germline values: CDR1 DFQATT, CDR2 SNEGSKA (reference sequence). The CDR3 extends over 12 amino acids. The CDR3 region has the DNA TGCAGTACCGGACTGGGGGTCAATACGCAGTATTTT. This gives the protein CSTGLGVNTQYF.

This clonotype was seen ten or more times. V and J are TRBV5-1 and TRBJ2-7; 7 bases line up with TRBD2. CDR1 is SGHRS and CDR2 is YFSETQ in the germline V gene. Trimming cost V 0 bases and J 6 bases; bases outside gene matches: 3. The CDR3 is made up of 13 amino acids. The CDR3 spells CASSLGPGGEQYF. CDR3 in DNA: TGCGCCAGCAGCTTGGGCCCGGGGGGCGAGCAGTACTTC.